The clone carrying this T cell receptor beta chain was found a few times. This record belongs to a study of cytomegalovirus exposure and HLA in healthy donors. The germline V gene encodes CDR1 PRHDT and CDR2 FYEKMQ (reference sequence). The CDR3 spans 13 residues. V shed 5 bases and J 9 bases; nucleotides not matched to a gene: 9. Profiled with immunoSEQ multiplex PCR; TCRdb holds only in-frame clones, not every one. The sample yields just over 20,000 clones, around 97% seen once. Sequencing was done on a sample of PBMCs. This sequence originates from a man younger than 40 in good health and CMV-seropositive. The chain links TRBV13 to TRBJ2-7; the match to TRBD1 covers 8 bases. The CDR3: CASSPDRAGTQYF. As DNA, the CDR3 is TGTGCCAGCAGCCCGGACAGGGCCGGTACGCAGTACTTC. Looking up the rest from reference TRBV13 and TRBJ2-7 gives the full variable domain: AAGVIQSPRHLIKEKRETATLKCYPIPRHDTVYWYQQGPGQDPQFLISFYEKMQSDKGSIPDRFSAQQFSDYHSELNMSSLELGDSALYFCASSPDRAGTQYFGPGTRLTVT.